Below, one TCR beta chain is given with its context. Trimming took 10 bases from V and 4 from J, leaving 14 bases between them. The germline gives CDR1 MDHEN, CDR2 SYDVKM. The CDR3 has 12 residues. This specimen belongs to a study of shared clonotypes between healthy human individuals. TCRdb keeps only in-frame clones here, not all; method: immunoSEQ multiplex PCR. The sample gives fewer than 100,000 clones, around two thirds of which show up once; roughly 40% is in the top ten. Sequencing was performed on memory CD8+ T cells sorted from blood. Subset denoted: CD45RO+ cells pooled with CCR7-negative TemRA cells. The origin of this receptor is a man aged 25 to 40 in good health. The rearrangement links TRBV28 to TRBJ2-7; perhaps TRBD2 as D (6 bases). The CDR3 sequence is CATGGDWYEQYF. CDR3 coding DNA: TGTGCCACCGGAGGGGATTGGTACGAGCAGTACTTC.